Each of the 25 T cell receptor beta chains below was sequenced from the same sample in a study of T cell responses to AZD1222 COVID-19 vaccine. TCRdb keeps only in-frame clones here, not all; method: immunoSEQ multiplex PCR. The sample has some 140,000 clones; around 89% are singletons. Sequencing was performed on peripheral blood, taken on day 0 of AZD1222 vaccination. The receptors here all came from an adult in good health.

The genes are TRBV4-3 and TRBJ2-3, with TRBD1 as a possible D gene (6 bases). Trimming took off 1 base at V and 2 bases at J, with 7 bases between the two ends. The CDR3 covers 14 residues. Germline assignment: CDR1 LGHNA and CDR2 YSLEER. CDR3 loop: CASSQGTVTDTQYF. The CDR3 coding sequence is TGCGCCAGCAGCCAAGGGACAGTCACAGATACGCAGTATTTT.

This chain uses TRBV5-4 with TRBJ1-3; no reliable D call. The CDR3 runs 14 residues. Germline CDR1 reads SGHNT; CDR2 reads YYREEE (reference sequence). V was clipped by 4 bases and J by 4 bases, with 12 bases between them. CDR3 sequence reads: CASSLLTDGNTIYF. CDR3 bases: TGTGCCAGCAGCCTACTGACGGACGGAAACACCATATATTTT.

This sequence joins TRBV5-1 and TRBJ1-1, with a tentative D call TRBD1 (5 bases). In germline, CDR1 is SGHRS, CDR2 YFSETQ. With 4 bases removed from V and 0 bases from J, the gap between germline ends came to 7 bases. CDR3 length: 13 residues. CDR3 sequence reads: CASSPGVNTEAFF. CDR3 in DNA: TGCGCCAGCAGCCCGGGGGTGAACACTGAAGCTTTCTTT.

The V and J genes are TRBV28 and TRBJ1-2; TRBD1 agrees at 11 bases. Looked up from germline, CDR1 is MDHEN and CDR2 is SYDVKM. V gave up 4 bases and J gave up 7 bases; unmatched junction bases: 5. The CDR3 totals 14 residues. CDR3 DNA sequence: TGTGCCAGCAGTTCCGGACAGGGGGCGTCTGGCTACACCTTC. It encodes CASSSGQGASGYTF.

This clone appeared a single time. This chain links TRBV4-2 with TRBJ1-1; D not certain. Deletions cut 1 base from V and 1 base from J, with 7 bases between. CDR3 length equals 14 residues. CDR1 and CDR2 (germline): LGHNA, YNFKEQ. The CDR3 coding sequence is TGTGCCAGCAGCCAAGTAGGCGGGAACACTGAAGCTTTCTTT. Translating it yields CASSQVGGNTEAFF.

This clone occurred a few times. CDR3 DNA: TGTGCCAGCAGTTTTCGGGTTTATGGCTACACCTTC. It encodes CASSFRVYGYTF. The chain joins TRBV12-3 or TRBV12-4 to TRBJ1-2; no clear D. This CDR3 is 12 amino acids long. Between the trimmed V and J ends, which lost 3 bases and 5 bases, there was a span of 7 bases.

The chain has TRBV7-9 and TRBJ1-5, with 8 positions matching TRBD1. Germline CDR1 SEHNR, CDR2 FQNEAQ (reference sequence). This CDR3 region has 15 residues. V shed 1 base and J 6 bases; nucleotides not matched to a gene: 5. CDR3 in amino acids: CASSLGGQVTQPQHF. CDR3 nucleotide sequence: TGTGCCAGCAGCTTAGGGGGACAGGTAACTCAGCCCCAGCATTTT.

The chain links TRBV6-5 to TRBJ2-7, with D perhaps being TRBD1 or TRBD2 (5 bases each). Germline CDR1 and CDR2: MNHEY and SVGAGI. The CDR3 is made up of 14 amino acids. The germline V and J ends were trimmed by 5 bases and 2 bases, with 13 bases remaining between them. The CDR3 reads CASSPTEGTYEQYF. The CDR3 nucleotides read TGTGCCAGCAGTCCCACCGAGGGGACCTACGAGCAGTACTTC.

The V and J genes are TRBV9 and TRBJ2-1, with D maybe TRBD2 (6 bases). The CDR3 is 15 residues long. Trimming took 3 bases from V and 4 from J, leaving 14 bases between them. Germline V CDR1 and CDR2: SGDLS, YYNGEE. DNA of the CDR3: TGTGCCAGCAGCGCAGGAGGGTTCGGGTACAATGAGCAGTTCTTC. Its translation: CASSAGGFGYNEQFF.

The CDR3 sequence is CASSVAGGEYNEQFF. The CDR3 DNA sequence: TGTGCCAGCAGCGTAGCGGGGGGGGAATACAATGAGCAGTTCTTC. The rearrangement uses TRBV9 and TRBJ2-1; 8 positions agree with TRBD2. The CDR3 covers 15 residues. The germline CDR1 and CDR2 sequences are SGDLS and YYNGEE. The ends lost 0 bases at V and 4 bases at J; junction bases unmatched: 3. Drawing the rest from reference TRBV9 and TRBJ2-1, the complete variable domain is DSGVTQTPKHLITATGQRVTLRCSPRSGDLSVYWYQQSLDQGLQFLIQYYNGEERAKGNILERFSAQQFPDLHSELNLSSLELGDSALYFCASSVAGGEYNEQFFGPGTRLTVL.

The chain is built from TRBV3-1 (or the pseudogene TRBV3-2) and TRBJ2-2, with TRBD2 as a possible D gene (6 bases). V shed 1 base and J shed 4 bases, with 10 bases lying between them. There are 15 residues in the CDR3. From germline, CDR1 is LGHDT and CDR2 YNNKEL (reference sequence). The CDR3 loop reads CASSQGRLVTGELFF. The CDR3 bases are TGTGCCAGCAGCCAAGGCCGACTAGTCACCGGGGAGCTGTTTTTT.

The sample holds one count of this clone. V gene TRBV6-1 combines with J gene TRBJ2-1, with a possible D match to TRBD2 (6 bases). The germline V gene has CDR1 MNHNS and CDR2 SASEGT. Trimming cost V 7 bases and J 9 bases, with 25 bases left between them. This CDR3 has 16 residues. For the CDR3, the DNA is TGTGCCAGCAACGAAGCTATACGGGGTCGGGGAGGTGAGCAGTTCTTC. Translation gives CASNEAIRGRGGEQFF.

The chain couples TRBV4-2 to TRBJ2-3, with a weak D call TRBD1 (5 bases). Trimming shortened V by 0 bases and J by 3 bases, and 10 bases separated the two germline ends. Germline V lookup: CDR1 LGHNA, CDR2 YNFKEQ. The CDR3 consists of 15 residues. The CDR3 bases are TGTGCCAGCAGCCAAGAAGGGGCGCCTACAGATACGCAGTATTTT. Translated, it gives CASSQEGAPTDTQYF.

This clone was seen a single time. This sequence joins TRBV4-1 and TRBJ2-7; TRBD2 matches 7 bases. V gave up 0 bases and J gave up 6 bases; unmatched junction bases: 20. The CDR3 totals 19 residues. From germline, CDR1 is MGHRA and CDR2 YSYEKL. The DNA for the CDR3 is TGCGCCAGCAGCCAAGAGGCTCCTTTAGGGAGGGACCGCCTCCGCGAGCAGTACTTC. Residues: CASSQEAPLGRDRLREQYF.

This sequence joins TRBV2 and TRBJ1-2; unclear D gene. Trimming shortened V by 6 bases and J by 4 bases, and 6 bases separated the two germline ends. This CDR3 spans 11 amino acids. Germline V gene data show CDR1 as SNHLY and CDR2 as FYNNEI. The CDR3 sequence: CASRDLYGYTF. As DNA, the CDR3 is TGTGCCAGCAGGGACCTCTATGGCTACACCTTC.

The chain couples TRBV5-1 to TRBJ2-7, with a weak D call TRBD1 (5 bases). This CDR3 contains 14 residues. Germline CDR1 SGHRS, CDR2 YFSETQ. Trimming removed 0 bases from V and 4 bases from J, with 11 bases in between. The CDR3 nucleotides read TGCGCCAGCAGCTTGGCCTGGCAGGGATACGAGCAGTACTTC. Translating gives CASSLAWQGYEQYF.

The genes are TRBV14 and TRBJ1-1; no reliable D call. The CDR3 runs 11 residues. CDR1 and CDR2 from the germline V gene are SGHDN and FVKESK. V dropped 3 bases and J dropped 4 bases, with 3 bases sitting between them. In DNA, the CDR3 is TGTGCCAGCAGCCATTCCACTGAAGCTTTCTTT. As protein: CASSHSTEAFF.

The chain employs TRBV5-1 and TRBJ2-3; no firm D call. V was trimmed by 3 bases and J by 3 bases, leaving 5 bases between them. CDR1 and CDR2 (germline): SGHRS, YFSETQ. CDR3 length: 12 amino acids. The CDR3 nucleotides are TGCGCCAGCAGCTCGGAGACAGATACGCAGTATTTT. As protein: CASSSETDTQYF.

The rearrangement links TRBV6-5 to TRBJ2-1, with 11 bases identical to TRBD1. The CDR3 has 14 amino acids. The trim removed 7 bases at V and 7 bases at J, leaving 6 bases unmatched. Germline V gene sequence: CDR1 MNHEY, CDR2 SVGAGI. CDR3 in amino acids: CASTRTGGLNEQFF. CDR3 sequence (DNA): TGTGCCAGCACTCGGACAGGGGGCTTGAATGAGCAGTTCTTC.

The gene calls are TRBV5-1 and TRBJ1-5, with TRBD1 matching 8 bases. Germline CDR1 reads SGHRS; CDR2 reads YFSETQ. This CDR3 spans 15 amino acids. V was pared by 5 bases and J by 4 bases, with 8 bases of the junction left unmatched. CDR3 amino acids: CASSMQGALNQPQHF. The CDR3, as DNA: TGCGCCAGCAGTATGCAGGGGGCGTTAAATCAGCCCCAGCATTTT.

The rearrangement links TRBV6-5 to TRBJ2-7, with D tentatively TRBD1 (5 bases). CDR1 and CDR2 (germline): MNHEY, SVGAGI. V was pared by 7 bases and J by 3 bases, with 13 bases between. This CDR3 has 13 amino acids. The CDR3 sequence: CASTPGHNYEQYF. CDR3 nucleotide sequence: TGTGCCAGCACCCCCGGACATAACTACGAGCAGTACTTC.

This chain joins TRBV7-2 and TRBJ2-5; D is possibly TRBD2 (6 bases). The V end lost 6 bases, the J end lost 0 bases, and 11 bases lay between the germline ends. This CDR3 comprises 14 residues. Germline V CDR1 and CDR2: SGHTA, FQGNSA. CDR3 DNA: TGTGCCAGCAGTCGTAGCGGAAACCAAGAGACCCAGTACTTC. The encoded protein is CASSRSGNQETQYF.

This sequence joins TRBV7-9 and TRBJ2-1; 9 bases map to TRBD2. J lost 4 bases, V lost 6 bases, and 10 bases had no gene match. CDR3 length: 16 residues. Germline V lookup: CDR1 SEHNR, CDR2 FQNEAQ (reference sequence). The CDR3 DNA reads as TGTGCCAGCAGGCCTATAGCGGGGGCCGCGTACAATGAGCAGTTCTTC. This sequence encodes CASRPIAGAAYNEQFF.

V and J are TRBV3-1 (or the pseudogene TRBV3-2) and TRBJ2-1; possible D gene TRBD2, 5 bases. This CDR3 comprises 18 residues. In germline, CDR1 is LGHDT, CDR2 YNNKEL (reference sequence). Trimming removed 4 bases from V and 4 bases from J, with 23 bases in between. As DNA, the CDR3 is TGTGCCAGCAGCCTAGCGCCTCTCCGGGCCAGTGGGTACAATGAGCAGTTCTTC. Translation: CASSLAPLRASGYNEQFF.

This sequence joins TRBV4-3 and TRBJ2-7; D possibly corresponds to TRBD2 (6 bases). CDR3 size: 16 residues. Looked up from germline, CDR1 is LGHNA and CDR2 is YSLEER. The V end was cut by 0 bases, the J end by 0 bases, with 12 bases between. The CDR3 coding sequence is TGCGCCAGCAGCCAAGAGTACGGGGGTGGCTCCTACGAGCAGTACTTC. Translated: CASSQEYGGGSYEQYF.